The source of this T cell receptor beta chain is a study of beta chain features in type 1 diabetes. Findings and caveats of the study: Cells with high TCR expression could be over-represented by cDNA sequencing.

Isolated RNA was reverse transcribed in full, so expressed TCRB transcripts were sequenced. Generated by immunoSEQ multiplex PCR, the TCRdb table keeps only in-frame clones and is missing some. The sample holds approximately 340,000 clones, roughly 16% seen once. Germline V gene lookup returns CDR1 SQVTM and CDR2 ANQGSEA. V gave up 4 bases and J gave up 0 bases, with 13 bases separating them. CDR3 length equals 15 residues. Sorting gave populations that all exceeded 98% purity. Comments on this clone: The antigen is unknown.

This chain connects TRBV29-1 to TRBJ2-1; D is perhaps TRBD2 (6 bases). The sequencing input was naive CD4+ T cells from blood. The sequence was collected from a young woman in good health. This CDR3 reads CSVGGDVSSYNEQFF. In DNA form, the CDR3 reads TGCAGCGTTGGGGGGGACGTAAGCTCCTACAATGAGCAGTTCTTC.